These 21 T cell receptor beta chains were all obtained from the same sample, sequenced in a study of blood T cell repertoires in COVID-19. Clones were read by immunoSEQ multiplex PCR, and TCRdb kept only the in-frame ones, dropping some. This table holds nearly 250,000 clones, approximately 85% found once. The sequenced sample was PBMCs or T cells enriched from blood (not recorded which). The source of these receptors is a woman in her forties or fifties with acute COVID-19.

Here the CDR3 DNA reads TGTGCCAGCAGCTCTGGATCGGGGGGCCAAGAGACCCAGTACTTC. Translation: CASSSGSGGQETQYF. J is TRBJ2-5 and V is TRBV11-3, with 7 positions matching TRBD2. CDR1 and CDR2 (germline): SGHNT, YENEEA. The CDR3 covers 15 residues. V lost 4 bases to trimming and J lost 1 base; unmatched junction nucleotides: 6. Drawing the rest from reference TRBV11-3 and TRBJ2-5, the complete variable domain is EAGVVQSPRYKIIEKKQPVAFWCNPISGHNTLYWYLQNLGQGPELLIRYENEEAVDDSQLPKDRFSAERLKGVDSTLKIQPAELGDSAVYLCASSSGSGGQETQYFGPGTRLLVL.

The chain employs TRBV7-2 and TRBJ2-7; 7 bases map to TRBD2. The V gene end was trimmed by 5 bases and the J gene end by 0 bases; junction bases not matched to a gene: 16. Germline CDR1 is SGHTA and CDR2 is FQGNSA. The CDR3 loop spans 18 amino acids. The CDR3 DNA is TGTGCCAGCAGCGCCTACCATGGAGCTAGCGGTTACTCCTACGAGCAGTACTTC. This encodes CASSAYHGASGYSYEQYF.

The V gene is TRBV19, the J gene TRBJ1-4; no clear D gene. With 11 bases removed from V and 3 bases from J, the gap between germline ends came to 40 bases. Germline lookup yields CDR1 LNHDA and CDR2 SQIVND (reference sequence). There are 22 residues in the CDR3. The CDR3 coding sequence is TGTGCCTCCGGGCAGGAGGAATTTGGCCGACACGGTCGAGGATTCTCTAATGAAAAACTGTTTTTT. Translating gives CASGQEEFGRHGRGFSNEKLFF.

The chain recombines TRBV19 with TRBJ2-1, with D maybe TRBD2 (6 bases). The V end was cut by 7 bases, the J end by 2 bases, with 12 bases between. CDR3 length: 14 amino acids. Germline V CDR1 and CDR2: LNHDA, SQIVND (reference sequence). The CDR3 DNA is TGTGCCAGTAAGGAGACTAGGGCCTACAATGAGCAGTTCTTC. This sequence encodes CASKETRAYNEQFF.

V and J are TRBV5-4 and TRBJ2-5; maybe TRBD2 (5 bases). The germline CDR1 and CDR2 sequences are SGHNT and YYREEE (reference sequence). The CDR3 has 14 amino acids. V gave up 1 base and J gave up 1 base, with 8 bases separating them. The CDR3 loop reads CASSLRDIQETQYF. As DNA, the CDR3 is TGTGCCAGCAGCTTGCGGGATATCCAAGAGACCCAGTACTTC.

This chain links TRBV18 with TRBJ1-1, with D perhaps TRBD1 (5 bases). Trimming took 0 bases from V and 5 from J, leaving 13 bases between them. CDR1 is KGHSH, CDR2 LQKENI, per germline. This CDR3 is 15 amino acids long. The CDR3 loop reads CASSPPKGARTEAFF. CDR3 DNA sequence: TGTGCCAGCTCACCACCAAAAGGGGCTCGGACTGAAGCTTTCTTT.

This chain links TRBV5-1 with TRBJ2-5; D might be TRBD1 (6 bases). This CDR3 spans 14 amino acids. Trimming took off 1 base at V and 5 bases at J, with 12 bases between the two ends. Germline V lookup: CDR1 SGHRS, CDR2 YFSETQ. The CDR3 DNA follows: TGCGCCAGCAGCTTGACAGGGATGGGTGAGACCCAGTACTTC. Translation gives CASSLTGMGETQYF.

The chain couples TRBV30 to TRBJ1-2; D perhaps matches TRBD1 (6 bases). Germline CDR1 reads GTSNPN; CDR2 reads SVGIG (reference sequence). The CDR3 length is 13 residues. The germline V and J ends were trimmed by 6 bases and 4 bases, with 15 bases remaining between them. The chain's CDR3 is CACLRQEPYGYTF. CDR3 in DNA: TGTGCCTGTTTAAGACAGGAGCCCTATGGCTACACCTTC.

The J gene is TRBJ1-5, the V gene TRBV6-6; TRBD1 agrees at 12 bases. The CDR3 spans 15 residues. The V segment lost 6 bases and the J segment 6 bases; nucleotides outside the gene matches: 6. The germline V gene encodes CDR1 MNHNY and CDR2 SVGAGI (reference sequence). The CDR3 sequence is CASSTGTGGSQPQHF. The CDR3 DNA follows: TGTGCCAGCAGCACCGGGACAGGGGGCTCTCAGCCCCAGCATTTT.

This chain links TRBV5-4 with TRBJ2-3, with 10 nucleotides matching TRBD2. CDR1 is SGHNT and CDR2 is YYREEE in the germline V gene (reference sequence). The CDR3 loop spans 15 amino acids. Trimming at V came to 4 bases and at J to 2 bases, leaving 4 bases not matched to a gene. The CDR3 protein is CASSPSGGVTDTQYF. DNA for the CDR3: TGTGCCAGCAGCCCAAGCGGGGGGGTCACAGATACGCAGTATTTT.

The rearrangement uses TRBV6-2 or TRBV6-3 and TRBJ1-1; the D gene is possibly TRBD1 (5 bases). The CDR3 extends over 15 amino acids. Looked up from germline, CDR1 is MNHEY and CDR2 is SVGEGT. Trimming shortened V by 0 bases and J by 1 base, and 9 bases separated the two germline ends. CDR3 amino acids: CASSYSSQGNTEAFF. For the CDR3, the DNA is TGTGCCAGCAGTTACTCTAGCCAGGGGAACACTGAAGCTTTCTTT.

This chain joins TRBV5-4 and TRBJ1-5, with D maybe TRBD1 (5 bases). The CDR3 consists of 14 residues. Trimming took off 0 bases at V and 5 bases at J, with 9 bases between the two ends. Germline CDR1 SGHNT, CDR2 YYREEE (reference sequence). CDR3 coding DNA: TGTGCCAGCAGCTTGGAGGGCAGGGATCAGCCCCAGCATTTT. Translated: CASSLEGRDQPQHF. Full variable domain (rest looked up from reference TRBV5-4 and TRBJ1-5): ETGVTQSPTHLIKTRGQQVTLRCSSQSGHNTVSWYQQALGQGPQFIFQYYREEENGRGNFPPRFSGLQFPNYSSELNVNALELDDSALYLCASSLEGRDQPQHFGDGTRLSIL.

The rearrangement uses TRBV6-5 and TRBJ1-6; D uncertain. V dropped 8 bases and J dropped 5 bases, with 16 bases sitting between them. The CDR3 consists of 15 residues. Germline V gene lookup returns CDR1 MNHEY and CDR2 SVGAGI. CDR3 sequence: CASVLSTRDNSPLHF. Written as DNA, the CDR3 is TGTGCCAGCGTATTGTCGACAAGAGATAATTCACCCCTCCACTTT.

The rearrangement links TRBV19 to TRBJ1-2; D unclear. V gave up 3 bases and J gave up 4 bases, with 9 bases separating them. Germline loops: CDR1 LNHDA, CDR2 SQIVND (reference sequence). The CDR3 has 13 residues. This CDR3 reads CASSMSVAYGYTF. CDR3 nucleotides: TGTGCCAGTAGTATGTCGGTTGCCTATGGCTACACCTTC.

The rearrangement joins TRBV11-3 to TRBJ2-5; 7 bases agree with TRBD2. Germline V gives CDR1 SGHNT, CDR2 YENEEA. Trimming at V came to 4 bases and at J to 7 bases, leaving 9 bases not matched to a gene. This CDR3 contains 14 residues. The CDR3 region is CASSSERGRGTQYF. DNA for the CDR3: TGTGCCAGCAGCTCGGAGCGGGGCCGGGGGACCCAGTACTTC.

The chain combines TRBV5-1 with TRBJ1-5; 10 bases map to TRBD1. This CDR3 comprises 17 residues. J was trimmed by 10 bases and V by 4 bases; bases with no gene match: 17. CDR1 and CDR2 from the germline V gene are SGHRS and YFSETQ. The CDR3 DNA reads TGCGCCAGCAGCCCTGGGTCGGGGACAGGGGCAACTCTACCCCAGCATTTT. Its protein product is CASSPGSGTGATLPQHF.

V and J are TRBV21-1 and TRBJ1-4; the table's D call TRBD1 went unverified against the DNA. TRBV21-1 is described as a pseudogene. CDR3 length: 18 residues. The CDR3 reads CASSNPSYRDLTNEKLFF. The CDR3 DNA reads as TGTGCCAGCAGCAACCCCTCTTACAGGGATTTAACTAATGAAAAACTGTTTTTT.

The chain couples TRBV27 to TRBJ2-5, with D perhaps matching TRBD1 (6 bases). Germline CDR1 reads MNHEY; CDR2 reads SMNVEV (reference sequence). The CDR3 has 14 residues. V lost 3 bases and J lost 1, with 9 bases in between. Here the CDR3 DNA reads TGTGCCAGCAGTTTGCGGACAGCCCAAGAGACCCAGTACTTC. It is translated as CASSLRTAQETQYF.

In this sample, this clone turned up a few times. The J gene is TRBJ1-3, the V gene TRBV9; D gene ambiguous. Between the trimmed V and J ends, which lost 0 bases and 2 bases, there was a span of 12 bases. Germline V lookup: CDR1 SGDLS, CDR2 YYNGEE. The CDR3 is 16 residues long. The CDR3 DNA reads TGTGCCAGCAGCGTAGAGGAACAGCTCCCTGGAAACACCATATATTTT. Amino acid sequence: CASSVEEQLPGNTIYF. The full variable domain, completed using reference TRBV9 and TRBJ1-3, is DSGVTQTPKHLITATGQRVTLRCSPRSGDLSVYWYQQSLDQGLQFLIQYYNGEERAKGNILERFSAQQFPDLHSELNLSSLELGDSALYFCASSVEEQLPGNTIYFGEGSWLTVV.

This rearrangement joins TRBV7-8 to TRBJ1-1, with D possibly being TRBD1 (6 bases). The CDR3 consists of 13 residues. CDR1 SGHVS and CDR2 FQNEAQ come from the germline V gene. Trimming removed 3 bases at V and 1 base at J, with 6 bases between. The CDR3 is CASSLDRNTEAFF. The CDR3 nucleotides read TGTGCCAGCAGCTTGGACAGGAACACTGAAGCTTTCTTT.

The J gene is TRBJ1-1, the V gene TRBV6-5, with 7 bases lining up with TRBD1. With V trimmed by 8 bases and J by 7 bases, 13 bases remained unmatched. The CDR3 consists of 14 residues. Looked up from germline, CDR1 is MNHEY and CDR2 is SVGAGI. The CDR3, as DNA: TGTGCCAGCTGCCGGGTGGGACAGACCTATGAAGCTTTCTTT. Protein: CASCRVGQTYEAFF.